This T cell receptor (beta chain) was profiled in a study of T cells in tumors after PD-1 blockade. Tumor or blood genomic DNA was sequenced, with inputs of 616 ng to 6,004 ng. CDR1 and CDR2 from the germline V gene are MNHEY and SVGAGI. The CDR3 length is 15 residues. The V end lost 5 bases, the J end lost 8 bases, and 18 bases lay between the germline ends. Sequencing used immunoSEQ multiplex PCR; TCRdb keeps in-frame clones, though not all of them. The profile covers roughly 33,000 clones, with around 80% appearing a single time and roughly 39% taken by the ten largest. This receptor was obtained from a human donor with basal cell carcinoma. V is TRBV6-5 and J is TRBJ1-4; D is unresolved. The sample in question was PBMCs, obtained before anti-PD-1 treatment. This chain's CDR3 is CASSRTLGRTEKLFF. In DNA, the CDR3 is TGTGCCAGCAGTAGAACGTTAGGAAGAACCGAAAAACTGTTTTTT.